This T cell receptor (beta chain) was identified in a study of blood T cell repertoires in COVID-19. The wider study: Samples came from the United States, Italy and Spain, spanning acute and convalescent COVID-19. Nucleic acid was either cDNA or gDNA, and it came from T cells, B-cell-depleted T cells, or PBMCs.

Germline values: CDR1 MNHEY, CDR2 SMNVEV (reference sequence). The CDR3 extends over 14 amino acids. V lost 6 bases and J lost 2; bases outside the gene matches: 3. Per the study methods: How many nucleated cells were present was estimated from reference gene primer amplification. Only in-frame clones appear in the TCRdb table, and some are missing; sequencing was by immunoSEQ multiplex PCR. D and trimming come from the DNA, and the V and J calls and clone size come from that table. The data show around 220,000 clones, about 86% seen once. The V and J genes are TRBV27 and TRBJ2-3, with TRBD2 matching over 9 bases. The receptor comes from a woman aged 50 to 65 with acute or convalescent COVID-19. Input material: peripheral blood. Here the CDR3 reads CASSGGRATDTQYF. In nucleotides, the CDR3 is TGTGCCAGCAGCGGCGGGAGGGCCACAGATACGCAGTATTTT.